This record concerns one T cell receptor (beta chain) sequence. Which antigen it targets is not known. No much larger clone is present one base from it, and per-base qualities are unavailable. These data come from a study of T cell repertoires in Merkel cell carcinoma (dated by TCRdb to about 2019). About the investigation overall: The study excluded patients who had received intralesional immunotherapy or systemic immune checkpoint blockade before the biopsy. To be included, a participant needed a diagnosis of MCPyV-positive Merkel cell carcinoma and tumor-infiltrating lymphocytes that had been successfully expanded in vitro. The MCPyV-specific clonotypes were initially defined from expanded tumor-infiltrating lymphocytes through tetramer sorting, cloning and paired TCR sequencing.

Study-wide findings and limitations: The study did not examine normal tissue biopsies.

Every study subject tested positive for serum antibodies to T-antigen and had biopsy-confirmed Merkel cell carcinoma that was MCPyV-positive. Genomic DNA was extracted from about 6 adjacent 10-micron frozen tumor sections without cell sorting or culture. Tumor biopsy tissue of roughly 5 x 5 x 5 mm was frozen in optimal cutting temperature compound. In the frozen biopsy, scout sections stained with hematoxylin and eosin confirmed abundant Merkel cell carcinoma and infiltrating cells. CDR1 and CDR2, looked up from the germline V gene, are ENHRY and SYGVKD. Trimmed from V: 0 bases; trimmed from J: 5 bases; junction bases lacking a gene match: 8. The CDR3 contains 17 residues, cysteine and phenylalanine counted. The only DNA kept is the CDR3, 51 bases in frame from the first base. The immunoSEQ assay was used for TRB CDR3 sequencing and data processing of tumor genomic DNA. TCRdb mirrors the immuneACCESS table, restricted to in-frame sequences. Some clones are absent from its copies; in checked studies, under half trace to an unresolved V gene, and the reason for the others is unknown. Counted in this sample were about 14,000 clones; 65% to 85% of them appeared once. The ten most abundant clones make up approximately 17% of the sample.

The V and J genes are TRBV10-3 and TRBJ2-1, with 9 junctional bases fitting TRBD2. The specimen sequenced was tumor tissue. This TCR was recovered from an adult with Merkel cell carcinoma. The nucleotide sequence is given as TGTGCCATCAGTGAGTCGATGGCTAGCGGGGCACACAATGAGCAGTTCTTC. It codes for CAISESMASGAHNEQFF.